The clone carrying this T cell receptor (beta chain) was observed a handful of times. The antigen is unknown. The data belong to a study of beta chain features in type 1 diabetes. The investigators reverse transcribed all of the isolated RNA, so they sequenced expressed TCRB transcripts. Data came from immunoSEQ multiplex PCR; TCRdb stores just in-frame clones and leaves some out. Of 200,000 to 250,000 clones listed, around 9.9% were seen once; the top ten hold roughly 1.3%. The CDR3 is made up of 14 amino acids. V shed 0 bases and J 6 bases; nucleotides not matched to a gene: 5. Germline-derived CDR1 and CDR2 are SQVTM and ANQGSEA. Broader study findings: TCRB repertoires of naive, central memory and Treg cells appeared more similar among patients than among healthy donors.

The sample consisted of central memory CD4+ T cells from blood. This chain connects TRBV29-1 to TRBJ1-2; 9 bases are a match to TRBD1. The clonotype originates from a man in his late teens or twenties in good health. The CDR3 nucleotides read TGCAGCGTTGAAGATCGGGGGACAGGGAATGGCTACACCTTC. It codes for CSVEDRGTGNGYTF.